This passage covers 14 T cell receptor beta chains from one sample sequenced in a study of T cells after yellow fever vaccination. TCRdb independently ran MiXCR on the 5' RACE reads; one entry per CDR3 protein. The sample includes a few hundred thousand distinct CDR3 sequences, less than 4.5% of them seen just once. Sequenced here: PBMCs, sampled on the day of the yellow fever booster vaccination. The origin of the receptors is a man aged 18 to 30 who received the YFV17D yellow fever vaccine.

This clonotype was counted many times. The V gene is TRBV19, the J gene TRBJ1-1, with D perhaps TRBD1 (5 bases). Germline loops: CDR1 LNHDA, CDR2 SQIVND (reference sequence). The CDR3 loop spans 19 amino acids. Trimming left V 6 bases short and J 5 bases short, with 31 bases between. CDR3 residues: CASRARDHVVGKGRTEAFF. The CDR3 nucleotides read TGTGCCAGTAGGGCTCGCGATCACGTCGTCGGGAAGGGGAGGACTGAAGCTTTCTTT.

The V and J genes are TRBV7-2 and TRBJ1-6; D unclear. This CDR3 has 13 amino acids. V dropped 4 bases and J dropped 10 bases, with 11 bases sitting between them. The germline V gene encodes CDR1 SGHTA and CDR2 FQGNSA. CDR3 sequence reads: CASSSVTGSPLHF. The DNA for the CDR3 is TGTGCCAGCAGCTCCGTGACGGGATCACCCCTCCACTTT. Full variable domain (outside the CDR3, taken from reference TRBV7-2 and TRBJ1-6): GAGVSQSPSNKVTEKGKDVELRCDPISGHTALYWYRQSLGQGLEFLIYFQGNSAPDKSGLPSDRFSAERTGGSVSTLTIQRTQQEDSAVYLCASSSVTGSPLHFGNGTRLTVT.

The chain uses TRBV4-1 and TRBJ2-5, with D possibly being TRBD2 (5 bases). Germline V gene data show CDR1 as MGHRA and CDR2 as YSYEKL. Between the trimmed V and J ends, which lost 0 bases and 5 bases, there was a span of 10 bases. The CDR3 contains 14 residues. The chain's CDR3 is CASSQERVRETQYF. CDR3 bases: TGCGCCAGCAGCCAAGAGCGGGTCCGGGAGACCCAGTACTTC.

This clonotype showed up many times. CDR3 DNA: TGCGCCAGCAGTGTGGAGGGGCTGGGGACCCAGTACTTC. Its translation is CASSVEGLGTQYF. The chain combines TRBV10-2 with TRBJ2-5; a possible D gene is TRBD2 (6 bases). The germline CDR1 and CDR2 sequences are WSHSY and SAAADI. Trimming took 4 bases from V and 7 from J, leaving 13 bases between them. The CDR3 has 13 amino acids.

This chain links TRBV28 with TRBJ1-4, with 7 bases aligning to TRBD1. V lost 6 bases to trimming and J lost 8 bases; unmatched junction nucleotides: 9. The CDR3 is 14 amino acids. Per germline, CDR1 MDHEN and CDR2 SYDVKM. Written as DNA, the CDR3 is TGTGCCAGCAGCGGAACAGGGGTAAGGGAAAAACTGTTTTTT. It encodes CASSGTGVREKLFF.

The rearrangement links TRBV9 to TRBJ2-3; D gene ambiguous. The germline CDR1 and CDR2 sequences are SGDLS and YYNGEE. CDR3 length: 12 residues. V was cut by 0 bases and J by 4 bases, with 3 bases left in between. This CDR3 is CASSVVADTQYF. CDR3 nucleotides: TGTGCCAGCAGCGTAGTAGCAGATACGCAGTATTTT.

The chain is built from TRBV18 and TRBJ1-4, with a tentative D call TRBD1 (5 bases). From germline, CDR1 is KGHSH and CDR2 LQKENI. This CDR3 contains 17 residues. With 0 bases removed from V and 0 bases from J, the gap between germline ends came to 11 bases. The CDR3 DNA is TGTGCCAGCTCACCACCGGGACGGAGACCAACTAATGAAAAACTGTTTTTT. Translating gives CASSPPGRRPTNEKLFF.

CDR3 amino acids: CASSHGVEAFF. The CDR3 DNA follows: TGTGCCAGCAGTCACGGGGTGGAAGCTTTCTTT. The rearrangement links TRBV6-5 to TRBJ1-1; D gene ambiguous. CDR1 MNHEY and CDR2 SVGAGI come from the germline V gene. Trimming took 5 bases from V and 8 from J, leaving 9 bases between them. This CDR3 is 11 amino acids long.

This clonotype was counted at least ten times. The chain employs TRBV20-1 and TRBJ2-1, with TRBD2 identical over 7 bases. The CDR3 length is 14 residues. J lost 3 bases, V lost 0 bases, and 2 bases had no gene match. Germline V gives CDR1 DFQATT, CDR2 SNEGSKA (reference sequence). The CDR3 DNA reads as TGCAGTGCTAGAGAAGCGGGGTTCTACAATGAGCAGTTCTTC. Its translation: CSAREAGFYNEQFF.

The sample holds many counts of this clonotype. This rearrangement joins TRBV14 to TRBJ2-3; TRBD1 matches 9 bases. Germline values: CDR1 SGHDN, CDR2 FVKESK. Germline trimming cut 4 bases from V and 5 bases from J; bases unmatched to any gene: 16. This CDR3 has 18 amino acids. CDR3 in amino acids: CASSPLGEGQGVGDTQYF. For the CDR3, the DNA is TGTGCCAGCAGCCCCCTCGGGGAGGGACAGGGAGTGGGAGATACGCAGTATTTT.

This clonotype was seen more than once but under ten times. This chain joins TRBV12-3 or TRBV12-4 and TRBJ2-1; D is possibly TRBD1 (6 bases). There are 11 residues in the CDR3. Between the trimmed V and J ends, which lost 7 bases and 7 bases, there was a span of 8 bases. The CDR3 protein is CASMQGNEQFF. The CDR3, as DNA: TGTGCCAGCATGCAGGGGAATGAGCAGTTCTTC.

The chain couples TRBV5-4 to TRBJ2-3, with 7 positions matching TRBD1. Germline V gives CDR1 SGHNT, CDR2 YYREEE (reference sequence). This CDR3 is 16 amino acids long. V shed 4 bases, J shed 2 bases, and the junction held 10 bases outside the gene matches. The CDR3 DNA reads TGTGCCAGCAGCCCCACAGGGGCCGCTCCCACAGATACGCAGTATTTT. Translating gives CASSPTGAAPTDTQYF.

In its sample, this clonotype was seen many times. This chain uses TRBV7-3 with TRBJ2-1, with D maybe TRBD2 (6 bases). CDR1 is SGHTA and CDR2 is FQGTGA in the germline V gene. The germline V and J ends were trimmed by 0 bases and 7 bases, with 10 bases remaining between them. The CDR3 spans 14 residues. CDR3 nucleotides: TGTGCCAGCAGCTTAACGGGGGGTTCGAATGAGCAGTTCTTC. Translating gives CASSLTGGSNEQFF. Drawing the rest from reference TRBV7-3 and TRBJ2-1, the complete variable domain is GAGVSQTPSNKVTEKGKYVELRCDPISGHTALYWYRQSLGQGPEFLIYFQGTGAADDSGLPNDRFFAVRPEGSVSTLKIQRTERGDSAVYLCASSLTGGSNEQFFGPGTRLTVL.

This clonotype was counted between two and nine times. This CDR3 reads CASSLGGPGRDRSYEQYF. CDR3 sequence (DNA): TGTGCCAGCAGCTTAGGGGGCCCTGGGCGGGACAGGTCCTACGAGCAGTACTTC. The chain combines TRBV5-4 with TRBJ2-7, with 8 bases lining up with TRBD1. The germline gives CDR1 SGHNT, CDR2 YYREEE (reference sequence). Trimming took 2 bases from V and 1 from J; bases not matched to a gene: 14. There are 18 residues in the CDR3. Full variable domain (remainder filled in from reference TRBV5-4 and TRBJ2-7): ETGVTQSPTHLIKTRGQQVTLRCSSQSGHNTVSWYQQALGQGPQFIFQYYREEENGRGNFPPRFSGLQFPNYSSELNVNALELDDSALYLCASSLGGPGRDRSYEQYFGPGTRLTVT.